This TCR beta chain was recovered during a study of human thymus T cells. Corrective cardiac operations yielded the resected thymus tissue. Assay: immunoSEQ multiplex PCR; the TCRdb copy retains only in-frame clones and omits some. The sample holds about 120,000 clones, about 94% seen once. V shed 0 bases and J 4 bases; nucleotides not matched to a gene: 18. The CDR3 consists of 20 residues. Germline V gene data show CDR1 as LGHNT and CDR2 as FRNRAP. The sample consisted of thymus tissue. The chain has TRBV12-5 and TRBJ2-7; 10 bases map to TRBD2. This sequence originates from a boy in the first two years of life with a congenital heart defect but otherwise immunologically healthy. The CDR3 nucleotides are TGTGCTAGTGGTTTGGTAGTCGATAAATGGCTAGCGGGGGCCCTATACGAGCAGTACTTC. Translation gives CASGLVVDKWLAGALYEQYF.